The source of this TCR beta chain is a study of CD8+CD57+ T cells in acquired aplastic anemia. This clonotype occurred many times. TCR beta VDJ and CDR3 profiling used genomic DNA as template. TCRdb independently ran MiXCR on the reads; one entry per CDR3 protein. Among around 190,000 distinct CDR3 sequences listed, roughly 56% were seen once. CDR3 length: 17 residues. V was clipped by 1 base and J by 4 bases; unmatched bases: 12. Germline V lookup: CDR1 LNHDA, CDR2 SQIVND (reference sequence). The gene calls are TRBV19 and TRBJ1-2, with TRBD1 matching over 7 bases. The sequencing input was sorted CD4+, CD8+, or CD8+CD57+ T cells (not recorded which) from PBMCs. The clonotype originates from a human donor in good health, serving as a control. CDR3 sequence: CASSIAPGTATVYGYTF. The CDR3 region has the DNA TGTGCCAGTAGTATAGCCCCTGGGACAGCGACGGTCTATGGCTACACCTTC.